This TCR beta chain was sequenced in a study of T-cell memory formation after mild COVID-19. After 5'RACE with constant-segment primers, TCR alpha and TCR beta cDNA libraries carrying sample barcodes and UMIs were obtained. MiXCR was run by TCRdb on the 5' RACE reads, yielding one entry per CDR3 protein. The sample holds roughly 610,000 distinct CDR3 sequences; approximately 15% are singletons and the top ten take just over 8%. Findings of the study overall: Whether second-wave clones peaking at day 37 were SARS-CoV-2 specific went unconfirmed. Most CD4+ clones that shrank were in CM and EM, while CD8+ ones turned up in EMRA. Prior to infection, memory already included some responding clones, suggesting cross-reactive memory joined.

Concerning this clonotype itself: Its target is not known. A junction boundary mismatches the germline segment, possibly from a read error.

The CDR3 runs 16 residues. The germline V gene encodes CDR1 SSHAT and CDR2 FNYEAQ (reference sequence). This chain uses TRBV7-7 with TRBJ1-5; tentatively, D is TRBD1 (6 bases). This receptor was identified in an adult woman who had mild COVID-19 (a few samples of this study predate the infection). Cell type and time point are not known. The sequenced sample consisted of PBMCs or a T cell subset sorted from them (not recorded which). CDR3 DNA: TGTGCTAGCAGCTTGACGGGGGGCGTGGGTAATCAGCCCCAGCATTTT. Translated, it gives CASSLTGGVGNQPQHF.